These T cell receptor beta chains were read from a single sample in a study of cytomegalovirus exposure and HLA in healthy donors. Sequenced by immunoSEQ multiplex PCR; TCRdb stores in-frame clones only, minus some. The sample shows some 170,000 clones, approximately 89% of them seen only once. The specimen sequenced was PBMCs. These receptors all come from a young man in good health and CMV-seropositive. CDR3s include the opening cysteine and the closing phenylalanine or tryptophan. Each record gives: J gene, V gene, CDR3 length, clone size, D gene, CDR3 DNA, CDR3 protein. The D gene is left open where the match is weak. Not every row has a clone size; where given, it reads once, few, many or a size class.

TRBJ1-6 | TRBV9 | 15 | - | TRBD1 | TGTGCCAGCAGCGCCCAACCCGGGACAGGCTCACCCCTCCACTTT | CASSAQPGTGSPLHF
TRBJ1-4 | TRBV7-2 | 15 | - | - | TGTGCCAGCAGCTTTACAGGGCTAGTAAGTGAAAAACTGTTTTTT | CASSFTGLVSEKLFF
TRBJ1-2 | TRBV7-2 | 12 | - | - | TGTGCCAGCGGACAGACTAACTATGGCTACACCTTC | CASGQTNYGYTF
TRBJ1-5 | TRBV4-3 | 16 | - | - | TGCGCCAGCAGCCAAGATAGAGGCCCCTGGGATCAGCCCCAGCATTTT | CASSQDRGPWDQPQHF
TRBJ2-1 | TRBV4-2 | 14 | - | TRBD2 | TGTGCCAGCAGCCAGGGACTAGCGATCAATGAGCAGTTCTTC | CASSQGLAINEQFF
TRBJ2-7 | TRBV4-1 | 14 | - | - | TGCGCCAGCAGCCAAGTTTCCGGGACCTACGAGCAGTACTTC | CASSQVSGTYEQYF
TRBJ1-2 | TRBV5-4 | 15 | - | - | TGTGCCAGCAGCTGGGGGCAGGGTGGAGACTATGGCTACACCTTC | CASSWGQGGDYGYTF
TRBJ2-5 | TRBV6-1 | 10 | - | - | TGTGCCAGCACGGCGGGGACCCAGTACTTC | CASTAGTQYF
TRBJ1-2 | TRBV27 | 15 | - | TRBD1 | TGTGCCAGCAGTAGCCAGGGGGCGGGGGAGCGGGGCTACACCTTC | CASSSQGAGERGYTF
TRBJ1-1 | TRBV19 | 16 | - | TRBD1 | TGTGCCAGTAGTACCCTAGGGGGCGCGGCATACACTGAAGCTTTCTTT | CASSTLGGAAYTEAFF
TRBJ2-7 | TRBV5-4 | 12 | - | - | TGTGCCAGCAGCTTGGCCCCGGGGGAGCAGTACTTC | CASSLAPGEQYF
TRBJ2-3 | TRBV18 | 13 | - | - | TGTGCCAGCTCACCTCGCGCGGGGGATACGCAGTATTTT | CASSPRAGDTQYF
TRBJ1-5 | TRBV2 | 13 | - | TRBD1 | TGTGCCAGCATGGGCAGGGGGTCCCAGCCCCAGCATTTT | CASMGRGSQPQHF
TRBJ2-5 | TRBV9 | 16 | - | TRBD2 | TGTGCCAGCAGCGTAGAAGGAGCGGGAGTAAGGGAGACCCAGTACTTC | CASSVEGAGVRETQYF
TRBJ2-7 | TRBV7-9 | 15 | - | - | TGTGCCAGCAGCTCCCGGGGGGGACAGGGCTACGAGCAGTACTTC | CASSSRGGQGYEQYF
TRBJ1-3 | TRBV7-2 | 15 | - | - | TGTGCCAGCAGCCCGGCCGGGGGGACCGGAAACACCATATATTTT | CASSPAGGTGNTIYF
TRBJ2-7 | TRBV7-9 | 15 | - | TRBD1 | TGTGCCAGCAGCTTAGGGGACAGGGCAGGCTACGAGCAGTACTTC | CASSLGDRAGYEQYF
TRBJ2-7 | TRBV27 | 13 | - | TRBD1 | TGTGCCAGCAGGACCCCAGGGGGCTACGAGCAGTACTTC | CASRTPGGYEQYF
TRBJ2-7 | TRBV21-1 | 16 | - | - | TGTGCCAGCAGCCCTACGGACAGGGCAAATTCCTACGAGCAGTACTTC | CASSPTDRANSYEQYF
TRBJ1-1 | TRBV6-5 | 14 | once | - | TGTGCCAGCATTCAATCGGGGGGTCTGGAGTCAGCTTTCTTT | CASIQSGGLESAFF
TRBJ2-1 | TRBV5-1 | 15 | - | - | TGCGCCAGCAGCTTGGTACGGGAAGGGTGGAATGAGCAGTTCTTC | CASSLVREGWNEQFF
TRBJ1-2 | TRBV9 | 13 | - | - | TGTGCCAGCACCCTAGGGGGTACAGGTGGCTACACCTTC | CASTLGGTGGYTF
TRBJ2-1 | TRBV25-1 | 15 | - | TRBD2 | TGTGCCAGCAGTGAAACCGGGACTACTGACAATGAGCAGTTCTTC | CASSETGTTDNEQFF
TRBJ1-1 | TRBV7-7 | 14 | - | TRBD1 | TGTGCTAGCAGCTTACGGACAGGGCGAACTGAAGCTTTCTTT | CASSLRTGRTEAFF
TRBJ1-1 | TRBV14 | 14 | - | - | TGTGCCAGCAGCCTCCGGGACACCCGAAGGGAAGCTTTCTTT | CASSLRDTRREAFF
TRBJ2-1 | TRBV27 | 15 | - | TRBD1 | TGTGCCAGCAGCCTACCGGGACAGGGATACAATGAGCAGTTCTTC | CASSLPGQGYNEQFF
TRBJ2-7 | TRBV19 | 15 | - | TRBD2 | TGTGCCAGTAGTGAAGCCAGACTAGCGGTTTACGAGCAGTACTTC | CASSEARLAVYEQYF
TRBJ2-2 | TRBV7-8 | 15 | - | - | TGTGCCAGCAGCTTAAGGGCAGGGGCAACCGGGGAGCTGTTTTTT | CASSLRAGATGELFF
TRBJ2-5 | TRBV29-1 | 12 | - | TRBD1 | TGCAGCGTCGACAGGGGTCAAGAGACCCAGTACTTC | CSVDRGQETQYF
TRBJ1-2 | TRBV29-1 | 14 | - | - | TGCAGCGTCCCAACCAGGGGAGCTAACTATGGCTACACCTTC | CSVPTRGANYGYTF
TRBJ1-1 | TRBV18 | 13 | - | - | TGTGCCAGCTCACCCACGGGATACACTGAAGCTTTCTTT | CASSPTGYTEAFF
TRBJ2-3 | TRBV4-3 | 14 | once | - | TGCGCCAGCAGCCAAACTAGCTTCACAGATACGCAGTATTTT | CASSQTSFTDTQYF
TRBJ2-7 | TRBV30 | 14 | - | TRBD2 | TGTGCCTGGAGCGGACTAGCGGGGCCCTACGAGCAGTACTTC | CAWSGLAGPYEQYF
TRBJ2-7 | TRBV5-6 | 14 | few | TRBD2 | TGTGCCAGCAGCACAGGACTAGGAAGGTACGAGCAGTACTTC | CASSTGLGRYEQYF
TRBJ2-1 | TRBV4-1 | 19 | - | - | TGCGCCAGCAGCCAAGATTGGGGCTGGAACAGGGTGGGCTACAATGAGCAGTTCTTC | CASSQDWGWNRVGYNEQFF
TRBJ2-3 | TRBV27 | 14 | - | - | TGTGCCAGCAGTGCAGTAGAGGCACAAGATACGCAGTATTTT | CASSAVEAQDTQYF
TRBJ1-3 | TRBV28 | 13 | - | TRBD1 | TGTGCCAGCCGGCTCGCTTACCGGGACAGAATATATTTT | CASRLAYRDRIYF
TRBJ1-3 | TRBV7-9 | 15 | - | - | TGTGCCAGCAGCCCTCCGACAGTCTCTGGAAACACCATATATTTT | CASSPPTVSGNTIYF
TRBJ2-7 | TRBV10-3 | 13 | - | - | TGTGCCATCACCGTGGATGGCGGCTACGAGCAGTACTTC | CAITVDGGYEQYF
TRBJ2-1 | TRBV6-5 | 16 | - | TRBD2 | TGTGCCAGCAGTTACTCGAGTCTAGCGGGCTACAATGAGCAGTTCTTC | CASSYSSLAGYNEQFF
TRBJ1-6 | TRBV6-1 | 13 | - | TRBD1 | TGTGCCAGCAAGACAGGGGAGGGTTCACCCCTCCACTTT | CASKTGEGSPLHF
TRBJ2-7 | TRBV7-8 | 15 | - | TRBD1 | TGTGCCAGCAGCACCTGGACAGGACCCTCCTACGAGCAGTACTTC | CASSTWTGPSYEQYF
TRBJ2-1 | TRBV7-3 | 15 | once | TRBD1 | TGTGCCAGCAGCTTAGGGACAGGGGGCAGTTATGAGCAGTTCTTC | CASSLGTGGSYEQFF
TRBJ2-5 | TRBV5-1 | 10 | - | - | TGCGCCAGCGGAGAAGAGACCCAGTACTTC | CASGEETQYF
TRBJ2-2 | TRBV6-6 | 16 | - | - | TGTGCCAGCATTCCCCTCGCGGGGGCGCTGGGCGGGGAGCTGTTTTTT | CASIPLAGALGGELFF
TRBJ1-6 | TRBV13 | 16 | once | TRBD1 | TGTGCCAGCAGCCTGGGACAGGGGAATATTAATTCACCCCTCCACTTT | CASSLGQGNINSPLHF
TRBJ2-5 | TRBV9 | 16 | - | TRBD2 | TGTGCCAGCAGCTTTAGGACTAGCGGGGGGGCGGAGACCCAGTACTTC | CASSFRTSGGAETQYF
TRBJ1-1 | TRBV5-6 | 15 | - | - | TGTGCCAGCAGCTTGGGACACGTCTTGGACACTGAAGCTTTCTTT | CASSLGHVLDTEAFF
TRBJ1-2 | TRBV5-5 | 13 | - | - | TGTGCCAGCAGCCGGGAAAACAGAGTTGGCTACACCTTC | CASSRENRVGYTF
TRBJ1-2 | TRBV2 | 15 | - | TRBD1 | TGTGCCAGCAGCTTGACAGGGTTGCGGAACTATGGCTACACCTTC | CASSLTGLRNYGYTF
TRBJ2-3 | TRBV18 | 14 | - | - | TGTGCCAGCTCAGTGCAGACTAGCACAGATACGCAGTATTTT | CASSVQTSTDTQYF
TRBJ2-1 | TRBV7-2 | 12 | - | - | TGTGCCAGCAGCTTACCGGGAAAACAGCAGTTCTTC | CASSLPGKQQFF
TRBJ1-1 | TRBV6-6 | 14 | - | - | TGTGCCAGCAGTTACTCCGGGGGGGGTACTGAAGCTTTCTTT | CASSYSGGGTEAFF
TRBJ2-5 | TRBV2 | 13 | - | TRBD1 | TGTGCCAGCATGGGACAGATCCAAGAGACCCAGTACTTC | CASMGQIQETQYF
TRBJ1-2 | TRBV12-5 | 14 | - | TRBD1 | TGTGCTAGTGGTTGGGACAGGGGTAACTATGGCTACACCTTC | CASGWDRGNYGYTF
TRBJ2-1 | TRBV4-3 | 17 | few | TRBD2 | TGCGCCAGCAGCCAAGATCGGGAGCGGGACTCCTACAATGAGCAGTTCTTC | CASSQDRERDSYNEQFF
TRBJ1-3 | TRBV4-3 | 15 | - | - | TGCGCCAGCAGCCAAGACGGAGGTCCTGGAAACACCATATATTTT | CASSQDGGPGNTIYF